The entry that follows covers one TCR beta chain sequence. Cells were sorted from thawed PBMC rested overnight and stained with GMM-loaded CD1B tetramer, viability dye and anti-CD3. CD1B tetramers were loaded with Rhodococcus equi-derived C32 glucose monomycolate. These data belong to a study of T cells in tuberculosis. Data came from immunoSEQ multiplex PCR; TCRdb stores just in-frame clones and leaves some out. Here the sample spans about 59,000 clones, around 81% being singletons. V trimming: 1 base; J trimming: 5 bases; junction bases outside the gene matches: 9. Germline loops: CDR1 KGHSH, CDR2 LQKENI. The CDR3 runs to 16 residues.

Material: CD1b-GMM tetramer-negative cells sorted from PBMCs. The chain is built from TRBV18 and TRBJ2-7, with TRBD1 matching 9 bases. The clonotype originates from an adult woman with latent tuberculosis. CDR3: CASSPLPGTGPNEQYF. The CDR3 nucleotides read TGTGCCAGCTCACCACTCCCCGGGACAGGGCCCAACGAGCAGTACTTC.